The clone carrying this T cell receptor (beta chain) showed up just a few times. The antigen remains undetermined. Between the trimmed V and J ends, which lost 7 bases and 4 bases, there was a span of 17 bases. The CDR3 contains 15 residues. Germline lookup yields CDR1 LNHDA and CDR2 SQIVND (reference sequence). The source of the sample is a study of T cell repertoires in cytomegalovirus infection. Across the study: Recently identified HLA-C-restricted CMV epitopes were among the peptides used. Based on public TCR beta signatures, there were indications of CMV infection and of a matching HLA type. Whole-study findings and limits: HLA-C-restricted CMV-specific TCR beta clonotypes were dominant in the ex vivo response. Totalled public TCR beta family frequency picked out people who carried CMV plus the relevant HLA.

TCRdb re-derived calls from the reads in MiXCR, one entry per CDR3 protein. Seen here are about 20,000 distinct CDR3 sequences, 42% observed once, and the top ten hold 85% to 95%. The input for sequencing was CD8+ T cells from cultured PBMCs, taken from culture after CMV antigen stimulation. The V and J genes are TRBV19 and TRBJ1-5, with a weak D call TRBD1 (6 bases). The receptor was derived from a human donor in good health (CMV status not recorded). Some clones in this sample may be carry-over from other donors' samples. As DNA, the CDR3 is TGTGCCAGTAATAGTCCGGGACACCGGAATCAGCCCCAGCATTTT. Translation: CASNSPGHRNQPQHF.